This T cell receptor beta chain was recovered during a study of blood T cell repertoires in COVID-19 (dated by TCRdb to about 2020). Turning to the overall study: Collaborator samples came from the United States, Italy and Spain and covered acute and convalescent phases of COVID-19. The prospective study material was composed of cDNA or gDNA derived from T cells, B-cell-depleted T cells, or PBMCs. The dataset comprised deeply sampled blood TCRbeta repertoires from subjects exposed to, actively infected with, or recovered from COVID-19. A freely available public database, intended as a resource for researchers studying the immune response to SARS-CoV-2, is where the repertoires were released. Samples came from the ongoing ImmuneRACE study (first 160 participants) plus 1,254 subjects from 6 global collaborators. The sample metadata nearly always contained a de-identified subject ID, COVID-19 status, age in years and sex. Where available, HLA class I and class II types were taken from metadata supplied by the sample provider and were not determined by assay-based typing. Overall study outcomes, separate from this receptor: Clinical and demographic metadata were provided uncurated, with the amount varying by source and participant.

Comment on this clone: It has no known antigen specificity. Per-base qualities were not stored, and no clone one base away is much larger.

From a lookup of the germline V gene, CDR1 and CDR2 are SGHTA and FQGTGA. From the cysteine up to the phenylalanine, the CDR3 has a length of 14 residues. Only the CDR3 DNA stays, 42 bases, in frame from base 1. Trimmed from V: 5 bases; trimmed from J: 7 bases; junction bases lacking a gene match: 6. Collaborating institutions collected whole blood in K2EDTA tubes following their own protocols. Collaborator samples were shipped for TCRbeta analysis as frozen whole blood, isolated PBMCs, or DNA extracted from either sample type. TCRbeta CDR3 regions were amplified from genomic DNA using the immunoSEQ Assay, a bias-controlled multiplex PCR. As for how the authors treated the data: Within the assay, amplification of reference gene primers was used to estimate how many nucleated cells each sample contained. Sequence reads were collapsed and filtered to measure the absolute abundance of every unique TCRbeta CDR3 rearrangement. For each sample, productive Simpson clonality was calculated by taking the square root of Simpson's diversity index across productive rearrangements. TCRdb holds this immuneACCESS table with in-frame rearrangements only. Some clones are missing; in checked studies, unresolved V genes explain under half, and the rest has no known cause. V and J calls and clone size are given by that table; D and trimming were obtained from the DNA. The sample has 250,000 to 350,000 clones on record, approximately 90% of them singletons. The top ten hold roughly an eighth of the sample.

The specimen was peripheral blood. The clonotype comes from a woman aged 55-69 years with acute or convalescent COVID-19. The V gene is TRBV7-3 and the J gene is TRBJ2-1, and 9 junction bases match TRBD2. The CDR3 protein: CASSRSGGWNEQFF. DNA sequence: TGTGCCAGCAGCCGCAGCGGGGGGTGGAATGAGCAGTTCTTC.